Listed here are 21 T cell receptor beta chains from one sample, sequenced in a study of blood T cell repertoires in COVID-19. Sequencing was performed with immunoSEQ multiplex PCR; in TCRdb, only in-frame clones are kept and a portion is missing. The sample lists about 200,000 clones, around 80% seen once, with about 13% in the top ten. Sequenced material: peripheral blood. The receptors derive from a human donor in a cohort sampled during active COVID-19.

The rearrangement uses TRBV24-1 and TRBJ1-5; D is unclear. V was clipped by 4 bases and J by 2 bases, with 8 bases between them. Germline V lookup: CDR1 KGHDR, CDR2 SFDVKD. This CDR3 is 14 amino acids long. The CDR3 nucleotides read TGTGCCACCAGTGAACAGATGGGCAATCAGCCCCAGCATTTT. Amino acid sequence: CATSEQMGNQPQHF.

The chain combines TRBV29-1 with TRBJ2-7; weak D call: TRBD2 (6 bases). V was trimmed by 5 bases and J by 4 bases, leaving 18 bases between them. There are 14 residues in the CDR3. In germline, CDR1 is SQVTM, CDR2 ANQGSEA. CDR3 protein: CSVLRPGVGYEQYF. The CDR3 DNA is TGCAGCGTTTTACGTCCGGGAGTAGGATACGAGCAGTACTTC.

This rearrangement joins TRBV4-1 to TRBJ2-3; D not resolved. The CDR3 runs 12 residues. Trimming shortened V by 0 bases and J by 5 bases, and 3 bases separated the two germline ends. CDR1 is MGHRA, CDR2 YSYEKL, per germline. CDR3 DNA: TGCGCCAGCAGCCAAGACCAAGATACGCAGTATTTT. Translated, it gives CASSQDQDTQYF.

J is TRBJ2-7 and V is TRBV11-2, with 8 bases fitting TRBD2. CDR3 length: 11 residues. Germline trimming cut 3 bases from V and 10 bases from J; bases unmatched to any gene: 2. Germline CDR1 and CDR2: SGHAT and FQNNGV. The chain's CDR3 is CASSFSGAQYF. In nucleotides, the CDR3 is TGTGCCAGCAGCTTTAGCGGGGCTCAGTACTTC.

This chain uses TRBV27 with TRBJ2-1, with 10 bases lining up with TRBD2. Germline V gene lookup returns CDR1 MNHEY and CDR2 SMNVEV (reference sequence). Trimming at V came to 3 bases and at J to 7 bases, leaving 3 bases not matched to a gene. This CDR3 comprises 14 residues. The CDR3 nucleotides are TGTGCCAGCAGTTTGTCTAGCGGGAGAAATGAGCAGTTCTTC. This sequence encodes CASSLSSGRNEQFF.

The V gene is TRBV4-1, the J gene TRBJ1-3; 10 bases fit TRBD1. This CDR3 comprises 18 residues. Germline trimming cut 2 bases from V and 1 base from J; bases unmatched to any gene: 8. Germline V gives CDR1 MGHRA, CDR2 YSYEKL. The CDR3 here is CASSQFAGTGVSGNTIYF. DNA of the CDR3: TGCGCCAGCAGCCAATTCGCCGGGACAGGGGTTTCTGGAAACACCATATATTTT.

The chain carries TRBV12-3 or TRBV12-4 and TRBJ2-3; the match to TRBD1 covers 9 bases. The V segment lost 6 bases and the J segment 6 bases; nucleotides outside the gene matches: 1. The CDR3 loop spans 12 amino acids. The CDR3 loop reads CASRDRGDTQYF. The CDR3 coding sequence is TGTGCCAGCAGGGACAGGGGTGATACGCAGTATTTT.

The chain carries TRBV5-1 and TRBJ2-3, with 7 bases aligning to TRBD1. Germline-derived CDR1 and CDR2 are SGHRS and YFSETQ. The length of the CDR3 is 18 residues. V gave up 3 bases and J gave up 4 bases; unmatched junction bases: 17. The CDR3 bases are TGCGCCAGCAGCTCTACCGGGACAGCGCTAGCAGGGCCAGATACGCAGTATTTT. It codes for CASSSTGTALAGPDTQYF.

The table lists this clone with a few counts. V gene TRBV3-1 (or the pseudogene TRBV3-2) combines with J gene TRBJ1-2; tentative D call: TRBD1 (5 bases). Germline V CDR1 and CDR2: LGHDT, YNNKEL (reference sequence). The germline V and J ends were trimmed by 4 bases and 5 bases, with 23 bases remaining between them. The CDR3 totals 17 residues. Here the CDR3 DNA reads TGTGCCAGCAGCCTGCGGGGTGGGGACGGAGCCTTTTATGGCTACACCTTC. Protein sequence: CASSLRGGDGAFYGYTF.

The chain combines TRBV7-2 with TRBJ2-7; D uncertain. Germline values: CDR1 SGHTA, CDR2 FQGNSA. The CDR3 runs 14 residues. Trimming stripped 2 bases from V and 0 bases from J, with 8 bases between. The CDR3 loop reads CASSLLVSSYEQYF. CDR3 sequence (DNA): TGTGCCAGCAGCTTACTGGTCAGCTCCTACGAGCAGTACTTC.

The chain uses TRBV18 and TRBJ2-3; 7 bases line up with TRBD2. The ends lost 2 bases at V and 6 bases at J; junction bases unmatched: 5. The germline V gene encodes CDR1 KGHSH and CDR2 LQKENI. The CDR3 spans 14 residues. The CDR3 DNA sequence: TGTGCCAGCTCACCAGGACTAGAAAGGGATACGCAGTATTTT. It codes for CASSPGLERDTQYF.

As for this clone: The sample carries other DNA sequences with the same CDR3. The V and J genes are TRBV4-1 and TRBJ2-7, with 10 bases that match TRBD2. The CDR3 covers 15 residues. V trimming: 3 bases; J trimming: 4 bases; junction bases outside the gene matches: 6. CDR1 is MGHRA, CDR2 YSYEKL, per germline. The DNA for the CDR3 is TGCGCCAGCAGCCAGGTAGCGGGAGGATCGTACGAGCAGTACTTC. Translation: CASSQVAGGSYEQYF.

The CDR3 DNA sequence: TGTGCCAGCAGTTATGACACGGTGAGCAATCAGCCCCAGCATTTT. Amino acids: CASSYDTVSNQPQHF. This sequence joins TRBV2 and TRBJ1-5, with unresolved D. From germline, CDR1 is SNHLY and CDR2 FYNNEI. The CDR3 spans 15 residues. V was pared by 5 bases and J by 1 base, with 12 bases between. Filled out from reference TRBV2 and TRBJ1-5, the complete variable domain reads EPEVTQTPSHQVTQMGQEVILRCVPISNHLYFYWYRQILGQKVEFLVSFYNNEISEKSEIFDDQFSVERPDGSNFTLKIRSTKLEDSAMYFCASSYDTVSNQPQHFGDGTRLSIL.

This clone was seen a handful of times. V gene TRBV5-8 combines with J gene TRBJ2-4; tentatively, D is TRBD2 (6 bases). Between the trimmed V and J ends, which lost 2 bases and 9 bases, there was a span of 15 bases. The CDR3 covers 14 residues. The germline V gene has CDR1 SGHTS and CDR2 YDEGEE. CDR3 sequence reads: CASSLGLREIIQYF. The CDR3 coding sequence is TGTGCCAGCAGCTTAGGACTAAGAGAGATCATTCAGTACTTC.

The chain couples TRBV3-1 (or the pseudogene TRBV3-2) to TRBJ1-6; D might be TRBD1 (5 bases). This CDR3 is 14 amino acids long. In germline, CDR1 is LGHDT, CDR2 YNNKEL (reference sequence). V was shortened by 6 bases and J by 6 bases, with 12 bases between the two germline ends. CDR3 coding DNA: TGTGCCAGCAGTCACCAGGACACTAATTCACCCCTCCACTTT. It is translated as CASSHQDTNSPLHF.

The gene calls are TRBV20-1 and TRBJ1-1; D gene unclear. This CDR3 region has 11 residues. Trimming took 6 bases from V and 8 from J, leaving 13 bases between them. CDR1 DFQATT and CDR2 SNEGSKA come from the germline V gene (reference sequence). The CDR3 bases are TGCAGTGCCCGGGCCGGGGTCGAAGCTTTCTTT. Its protein is CSARAGVEAFF.

The rearrangement uses TRBV5-8 and TRBJ2-1; 9 positions agree with TRBD2. This CDR3 comprises 18 residues. V gave up 4 bases and J gave up 6 bases; unmatched junction bases: 17. Germline V gene sequence: CDR1 SGHTS, CDR2 YDEGEE. The CDR3 coding sequence is TGTGCCAGCAGCAGGGGTACTAGCGGGTTTCCCTGGGGCAATGAGCAGTTCTTC. This translates into CASSRGTSGFPWGNEQFF.

The chain is built from TRBV16 and TRBJ1-6, with TRBD1 matching over 9 bases. Germline V gene sequence: CDR1 KGHSY, CDR2 FQNENV. This CDR3 is built from 15 residues. The V and J ends lost 4 bases and 10 bases, in that order; junction bases with no gene match: 8. CDR3 coding DNA: TGTGCCAGCAGCCGCCGGGACAGGGTACCCTCACCCCTCCACTTT. Translating it yields CASSRRDRVPSPLHF.

This chain uses TRBV9 with TRBJ2-5; 9 bases are a match to TRBD1. CDR1 SGDLS and CDR2 YYNGEE come from the germline V gene. The ends lost 3 bases at V and 5 bases at J; junction bases unmatched: 8. The CDR3 length is 15 residues. The CDR3 DNA sequence: TGTGCCAGCAGCGCCCCCGGGACAGGGCTCGAGACCCAGTACTTC. Translated, it gives CASSAPGTGLETQYF.

V and J are TRBV4-2 and TRBJ2-5; TRBD1 aligns across 11 bases. Germline CDR1 is LGHNA and CDR2 is YNFKEQ. The trim removed 2 bases at V and 4 bases at J, leaving 3 bases unmatched. CDR3 length: 15 amino acids. The chain's CDR3 is CASSQTGTGGETQYF. The CDR3 DNA reads TGTGCCAGCAGCCAAACAGGGACAGGGGGAGAGACCCAGTACTTC.

V usage is TRBV7-2 and J usage is TRBJ2-7; the match to TRBD2 covers 7 bases. From germline, CDR1 is SGHTA and CDR2 FQGNSA. J gave up 2 bases and V 1 base, and 5 bases lay outside the gene matches. The CDR3 contains 15 residues. CDR3 sequence: CASSLGSGSPYEQYF. The CDR3 coding sequence is TGTGCCAGCAGCTTAGGTAGCGGGTCCCCCTACGAGCAGTACTTC.